This is a list of T cell receptor beta chains from one sample in a study of graft-versus-host responses after intestinal transplantation. Their specific antigens are unknown. TCRdb's copy holds only in-frame clones and misses some; the assay was immunoSEQ multiplex PCR. The table shows over 45,000 clones, with roughly 90% occurring only once. Sample: unstimulated CD4+ T cells sorted from spleen or lymph node cells, taken before transplant. The receptors come from a human donor who was the organ donor for an intestinal transplant. Each CDR3 is given without its conserved first and last residue. The order of the fields is V gene, J gene, CDR3 protein.

v_call: TRBV7-8; j_call: TRBJ2-2; cdr3_aa: ASSLTDRGRGTGELF
v_call: TRBV6-5; j_call: TRBJ1-4; cdr3_aa: ASMGTDGEKLF
v_call: TRBV27; j_call: TRBJ1-1; cdr3_aa: ASSFLSTGGKNTEAF
v_call: TRBV4-1; j_call: TRBJ2-7; cdr3_aa: ASSQASTSPLNSYEQY
v_call: TRBV5-4; j_call: TRBJ2-2; cdr3_aa: ASRPDRADTGELF
v_call: TRBV4-2; j_call: TRBJ1-3; cdr3_aa: ASSQGGQGGSGNTIY
v_call: TRBV28; j_call: TRBJ1-1; cdr3_aa: ASSLGARTGDNTEAF
v_call: TRBV7-3; j_call: TRBJ2-1; cdr3_aa: ASQEYRVASNEQF
v_call: TRBV9; j_call: TRBJ2-7; cdr3_aa: ASSKRQESYEQY
v_call: TRBV2; j_call: TRBJ2-5; cdr3_aa: ASNIQGAETQY
v_call: TRBV28; j_call: TRBJ1-4; cdr3_aa: ASSSDVPRGGEKLF
v_call: TRBV5-1; j_call: TRBJ2-7; cdr3_aa: ASSLMAGASYEQY
v_call: TRBV7-8; j_call: TRBJ2-7; cdr3_aa: ASTPLRDRAYEQY
v_call: TRBV29-1; j_call: TRBJ2-3; cdr3_aa: SVSSKADTQY
v_call: TRBV28; j_call: TRBJ1-4; cdr3_aa: ASSLLGGYEKLF
v_call: TRBV6-5; j_call: TRBJ2-1; cdr3_aa: ASSRSAVSYNEQF
v_call: TRBV11-3; j_call: TRBJ1-1; cdr3_aa: ASSQDRMNTEAF
v_call: TRBV5-4; j_call: TRBJ2-2; cdr3_aa: ASSAVAPANTGELF
v_call: TRBV5-1; j_call: TRBJ2-3; cdr3_aa: ASSFDRDLDTQY
v_call: TRBV5-1; j_call: TRBJ2-3; cdr3_aa: ASGKQGTPDTQY
v_call: TRBV4-1; j_call: TRBJ1-1; cdr3_aa: ASSRTARSTEAF
v_call: TRBV30; j_call: TRBJ2-2; cdr3_aa: AWTDRGVTGELF
v_call: TRBV11-3; j_call: TRBJ2-1; cdr3_aa: ASSPGYSYNEQF
v_call: TRBV18; j_call: -; cdr3_aa: ASSPIGGRYEQY